This TCR beta chain was sequenced during a study of T-cell reconstitution after alpha-beta-depleted transplantation in children. This CDR3 region has 14 residues. Trimming left V 0 bases short and J 1 base short, with 10 bases between. Germline CDR1 is DFQATT and CDR2 is SNEGSKA (reference sequence). Using unique molecular identifiers, the investigators prepared the TCRbeta library. Using its own MiXCR run on the PCR reads, TCRdb lists one record per CDR3 protein. The table has under 85,000 distinct CDR3 sequences, 18% seen once. This clonotype was detected once. The starting material was PBMCs, mostly from graft donor cells, obtained 360 days after TCRalphabeta/CD19-depleted stem cell transplant. The TCR originated in a male patient aged 2 to 9 who had a stem cell transplant for acute lymphoblastic leukemia, so the T cells may come from the graft donor. This sequence joins TRBV20-1 and TRBJ2-7, with D unclear. In DNA form, the CDR3 reads TGCAGTGCTAGAGATATAGACAAGTCCTACGAGCAGTACTTC. Its protein product is CSARDIDKSYEQYF.